This T cell receptor (beta chain) comes out of a study of cytotoxic CD8 clonotypes in ibrutinib-treated CLL. Study-wide results and caveats: Once treatment began, public clonotypes, which were uncommon, contracted or stayed stable.

About this clone itself: Its antigen is still unknown.

The sequencing depth, 1 in 200,000 to 1 in 1 million T cells, was the target. The repertoire was sequenced with immunoSEQ multiplex PCR; TCRdb's copy has only in-frame clones and lacks some. Altogether some 200,000 clones are present, just over 70% being singletons, with the ten largest covering 5.5% to 7%. Trimming took off 7 bases at V and 1 base at J, with 10 bases between the two ends. Per germline, CDR1 SQVTM and CDR2 ANQGSEA. The length of the CDR3 is 12 residues. The source is a human donor with chronic lymphocytic leukemia. The chain joins TRBV29-1 to TRBJ1-1, with D possibly being TRBD1 (5 bases). Specimen: PBMCs, collected after 12 months of ibrutinib treatment. In DNA, the CDR3 is TGCAGCGCCCGGGACGGGAACACTGAAGCTTTCTTT. Translating it yields CSARDGNTEAFF.